This TCR beta chain was found in a study of T cell responses to AZD1222 COVID-19 vaccine. Trimming stripped 3 bases from V and 4 bases from J, with 9 bases between. This CDR3 comprises 13 residues. CDR1 LNHDA and CDR2 SQIVND come from the germline V gene (reference sequence). Study observations and caveats: Clonal diversity may have been underestimated in mostly white British donors. Repertoires were collected only later (after the peak T cell response had occurred). Spike-wide vaccine-associated CD4 TCRs dominated at 160-218 and 743-854. Just a handful of AZD1222 recipients were seropositive at baseline.

The method was immunoSEQ multiplex PCR; TCRdb's version includes in-frame clones alone and lacks a portion of them. The table has tens of thousands of clones, roughly nine tenths seen once; the top ten hold 5%. Regarding this clone: Antigen unknown.

This chain uses TRBV19 with TRBJ1-2, with TRBD1 as a possible D gene (5 bases). This material consisted of peripheral blood, taken 28 days after the second AZD1222 dose. The sequence derives from an adult who received the AZD1222 COVID-19 vaccine. The CDR3, as DNA: TGTGCCAGTAGTATCGGGACGCTCTATGGCTACACCTTC. It yields the protein CASSIGTLYGYTF. Drawing the rest from reference TRBV19 and TRBJ1-2, the complete variable domain is DGGITQSPKYLFRKEGQNVTLSCEQNLNHDAMYWYRQDPGQGLRLIYYSQIVNDFQKGDIAEGYSVSREKKESFPLTVTSAQKNPTAFYLCASSIGTLYGYTFGSGTRLTVV.